Below are 27 T cell receptor beta chains sequenced from a single sample in a study of OX40 agonist ivuxolimab in advanced cancers. TCRdb keeps only in-frame clones here, not all; method: immunoSEQ multiplex PCR. The table includes roughly 70,000 clones, 85% to 90% detected once. The sequences come from CD4+ or CD8+ T cells sorted from blood, collected in a trial of the OX40 agonist ivuxolimab. These receptors were taken from an adult with an advanced solid tumor such as melanoma, head and neck, liver or kidney cancer.

The chain combines TRBV6-5 with TRBJ1-6, with unresolved D. From germline, CDR1 is MNHEY and CDR2 SVGAGI. CDR3 size: 15 residues. Deletions cut 2 bases from V and 4 bases from J, with 9 bases between. CDR3 sequence: CASSYASGYNSPLHF. The CDR3 nucleotides are TGTGCCAGCAGTTACGCAAGTGGGTATAATTCACCCCTCCACTTT.

The sample holds one count of this clone. V gene TRBV11-2 combines with J gene TRBJ1-1, with 9 bases identical to TRBD1. CDR1 and CDR2 (germline): SGHAT, FQNNGV. The CDR3 contains 16 residues. With V trimmed by 5 bases and J by 5 bases, 12 bases remained unmatched. The CDR3, as DNA: TGTGCCAGCAGCCGAGACTCACAGACAGGGGGGACTGAAGCTTTCTTT. It translates to CASSRDSQTGGTEAFF.

The chain couples TRBV7-6 to TRBJ2-5; no definite D call. The germline V gene has CDR1 SGHVS and CDR2 FNYEAQ. V was trimmed by 3 bases and J by 3 bases, leaving 11 bases between them. The CDR3 is 14 amino acids. Here the CDR3 DNA reads TGTGCCAGCAGCTTGGCCCCCCGAGAAGAGACCCAGTACTTC. Its protein is CASSLAPREETQYF.

In its sample, this clone ranks as medium-sized (0.01 to 0.1%). The chain carries TRBV19 and TRBJ1-5; D gene ambiguous. Germline lookup yields CDR1 LNHDA and CDR2 SQIVND (reference sequence). V was pared by 5 bases and J by 0 bases, with 11 bases between. The length of the CDR3 is 15 residues. CDR3 amino acids: CASSANPISNQPQHF. The DNA for the CDR3 is TGTGCCAGTAGTGCGAACCCAATTAGCAATCAGCCCCAGCATTTT.

The chain carries TRBV27 and TRBJ2-7; maybe TRBD1 (6 bases). Trimming cost V 8 bases and J 3 bases, with 11 bases left between them. CDR3 size: 12 residues. CDR1 and CDR2 from the germline V gene are MNHEY and SMNVEV (reference sequence). The CDR3 here is CASGGSIYEQYF. As DNA, the CDR3 is TGTGCCAGCGGGGGCTCCATCTACGAGCAGTACTTC.

This clone was counted once. The chain employs TRBV7-8 and TRBJ2-1; 12 bases match TRBD2. Trimming at V came to 5 bases and at J to 10 bases, leaving 12 bases not matched to a gene. The germline gives CDR1 SGHVS, CDR2 FQNEAQ. The CDR3 sequence is 16 residues long. CDR3 coding DNA: TGTGCCAGCAGCCTCGGACTAGCGGGGCCTCTCATGGAGCAGTTCTTC. It codes for CASSLGLAGPLMEQFF.

The count of this clone is one. The chain joins TRBV9 to TRBJ2-1; TRBD1 matches at 7 bases. Germline assignment: CDR1 SGDLS and CDR2 YYNGEE. The CDR3 has 15 residues. Germline trimming cut 0 bases from V and 8 bases from J; bases unmatched to any gene: 8. CDR3 in amino acids: CASSVGGRGTDEQFF. The DNA of the CDR3 is TGTGCCAGCAGCGTAGGGGGCAGGGGGACCGATGAGCAGTTCTTC.

This chain links TRBV29-1 with TRBJ2-2; no clear D. The V gene's germline CDR1 is SQVTM and CDR2 ANQGSEA. The CDR3 has 13 residues. Deletions cut 4 bases from V and 1 base from J, with 7 bases between. The CDR3 DNA reads TGCAGCGTTGTTTCGGGGAACACCGGGGAGCTGTTTTTT. Translating gives CSVVSGNTGELFF.

This clone was observed a handful of times. The genes are TRBV27 and TRBJ2-1; 10 bases are shared with TRBD1. The germline V gene encodes CDR1 MNHEY and CDR2 SMNVEV (reference sequence). This CDR3 is built from 17 residues. J was trimmed by 8 bases and V by 3 bases; bases with no gene match: 13. CDR3 loop: CASSFLRTGGTYDEQFF. The CDR3 nucleotides are TGTGCCAGCAGTTTTCTGCGGACAGGGGGAACATACGATGAGCAGTTCTTC.

This rearrangement joins TRBV5-4 to TRBJ1-2; D not certain. This CDR3 spans 14 amino acids. V shed 0 bases and J shed 4 bases, with 10 bases lying between them. Per the germline V gene, CDR1 is SGHNT and CDR2 is YYREEE (reference sequence). The CDR3 loop reads CASSLGRGPYGYTF. The CDR3 DNA reads as TGTGCCAGCAGCTTGGGGCGCGGGCCCTATGGCTACACCTTC.

V gene TRBV6-5 combines with J gene TRBJ2-7; D is possibly TRBD1 (6 bases). Trimming took 4 bases from V and 0 from J, leaving 16 bases between them. CDR1 and CDR2 from the germline V gene are MNHEY and SVGAGI. CDR3 length: 16 residues. The chain's CDR3 is CASSFSGDWSSYEQYF. In DNA, the CDR3 is TGTGCCAGCAGTTTCTCAGGGGATTGGAGCTCCTACGAGCAGTACTTC.

The J gene is TRBJ2-2, the V gene TRBV7-9; unclear D gene. The V end lost 0 bases, the J end lost 4 bases, and 12 bases lay between the germline ends. Germline values: CDR1 SEHNR, CDR2 FQNEAQ (reference sequence). The CDR3 sequence is 16 residues long. The CDR3 DNA sequence: TGTGCCAGCAGCTTAGCGGGTACTACGAGCACCGGGGAGCTGTTTTTT. Translation gives CASSLAGTTSTGELFF.

The count of this clone is one. The J gene is TRBJ2-5, the V gene TRBV11-3, with D possibly matching TRBD1 (5 bases). The CDR3 totals 16 residues. Germline V lookup: CDR1 SGHNT, CDR2 YENEEA. The V and J ends lost 1 base and 1 base respectively, with 13 bases between them. The CDR3 nucleotides are TGTGCCAGCAGCTTAGGGGGCTTCTTTGCCCAAGAGACCCAGTACTTC. Translated: CASSLGGFFAQETQYF.

The V gene is TRBV5-1, the J gene TRBJ1-1; no reliable D call. The germline CDR1 and CDR2 sequences are SGHRS and YFSETQ. This CDR3 is 15 amino acids long. The V end was cut by 4 bases, the J end by 1 base, with 14 bases between. CDR3 bases: TGCGCCAGCAGCCCCGGGCCGCGCACGAACACTGAAGCTTTCTTT. Residues: CASSPGPRTNTEAFF.

V usage is TRBV28 and J usage is TRBJ2-5; 7 bases match TRBD1. Trimming removed 2 bases from V and 2 bases from J; junction bases left unmatched: 5. CDR3 size: 15 residues. The germline V gene encodes CDR1 MDHEN and CDR2 SYDVKM. The CDR3 nucleotides read TGTGCCAGCAGTTTACCCAGGGACAGTCAAGAGACCCAGTACTTC. Amino acid sequence: CASSLPRDSQETQYF.

This chain joins TRBV6-5 and TRBJ2-2; the match to TRBD1 covers 8 bases. CDR1 is MNHEY, CDR2 SVGAGI, per germline. V lost 2 bases and J lost 1; bases outside the gene matches: 3. CDR3 length: 16 amino acids. The CDR3 sequence: CASSYPGQGNTGELFF. The CDR3 DNA reads as TGTGCCAGCAGTTACCCCGGACAGGGGAACACCGGGGAGCTGTTTTTT.

This clone was counted once. The rearrangement joins TRBV6-1 to TRBJ1-1, with 7 bases matching TRBD1. V was pared by 4 bases and J by 0 bases, with 5 bases of the junction left unmatched. Germline V lookup: CDR1 MNHNS, CDR2 SASEGT. The length of the CDR3 is 15 residues. The CDR3 loop is CASSAMGQLNTEAFF. CDR3 DNA: TGTGCCAGCAGTGCTATGGGACAGCTGAACACTGAAGCTTTCTTT.

CDR3 region: CASSLRAIPTDTQYF. CDR3 nucleotide sequence: TGTGCCAGCAGCTTACGGGCGATACCCACAGATACGCAGTATTTT. The V and J genes are TRBV7-3 and TRBJ2-3; D is undetermined. The CDR3 has 15 amino acids. V was shortened by 2 bases and J by 2 bases, with 11 bases between the two germline ends. The V gene's germline CDR1 is SGHTA and CDR2 FQGTGA.

The chain uses TRBV13 and TRBJ1-6, with 7 positions matching TRBD1. With 0 bases clipped from V and 7 bases from J, the junction kept 9 bases outside the gene matches. Germline lookup yields CDR1 PRHDT and CDR2 FYEKMQ (reference sequence). There are 17 residues in the CDR3. The DNA of the CDR3 is TGTGCCAGCAGCTTAGGCGCCGCAGGGGGGCTAAATTCACCCCTCCACTTT. Amino acids: CASSLGAAGGLNSPLHF.

The chain carries TRBV9 and TRBJ2-5; D perhaps matches TRBD2 (6 bases). The germline CDR1 and CDR2 sequences are SGDLS and YYNGEE. CDR3 length: 15 amino acids. Deletions cut 2 bases from V and 0 bases from J, with 11 bases between. Here the CDR3 reads CASSVYRGYQETQYF. CDR3 DNA sequence: TGTGCCAGCAGCGTTTACCGGGGGTACCAAGAGACCCAGTACTTC.

This clone is labeled as medium-sized (0.01 to 0.1%). The chain has TRBV10-1 and TRBJ2-7; 9 nucleotides agree with TRBD1. CDR1 and CDR2 from the germline V gene are WNHNN and SYGVQD (reference sequence). There are 14 residues in the CDR3. Losses at the gene ends were 4 bases for V and 2 bases for J; bases not matched to a gene: 3. CDR3 amino acids: CASSAGTGPYEQYF. The CDR3 DNA sequence: TGCGCCAGCAGTGCCGGGACAGGGCCCTACGAGCAGTACTTC.

The chain carries TRBV7-9 and TRBJ2-1; TRBD2 matches 12 bases. Germline assignment: CDR1 SEHNR and CDR2 FQNEAQ (reference sequence). The CDR3 runs 16 residues. V gave up 0 bases and J gave up 10 bases; unmatched junction bases: 7. The CDR3 loop is CASSLASLAGGREQFF. Here the CDR3 DNA reads TGTGCCAGCAGCTTAGCTTCACTAGCGGGGGGACGGGAGCAGTTCTTC.

This chain links TRBV19 with TRBJ2-7; D perhaps matches TRBD2 (6 bases). Germline loops: CDR1 LNHDA, CDR2 SQIVND (reference sequence). The V end was cut by 6 bases, the J end by 7 bases, with 22 bases between. The CDR3 sequence is 15 residues long. The chain's CDR3 is CASSQWEEARLEQYF. In DNA form, the CDR3 reads TGTGCCAGTAGCCAATGGGAGGAAGCTAGGTTGGAGCAGTACTTC. Variable domain in full (rest from reference TRBV19 and TRBJ2-7): DGGITQSPKYLFRKEGQNVTLSCEQNLNHDAMYWYRQDPGQGLRLIYYSQIVNDFQKGDIAEGYSVSREKKESFPLTVTSAQKNPTAFYLCASSQWEEARLEQYFGPGTRLTVT.

V is TRBV7-2 and J is TRBJ2-7; a weak D match, TRBD1 (6 bases). The CDR3 runs 14 residues. With 5 bases removed from V and 3 bases from J, the gap between germline ends came to 14 bases. Germline V CDR1 and CDR2: SGHTA, FQGNSA. The CDR3: CASSQPRDNYEQYF. The CDR3 bases are TGTGCCAGCAGCCAGCCCCGGGACAACTACGAGCAGTACTTC.

This chain links TRBV9 with TRBJ1-5; D gene ambiguous. Trimming cost V 3 bases and J 5 bases, with 6 bases left between them. Germline V lookup: CDR1 SGDLS, CDR2 YYNGEE. The CDR3 is made up of 12 amino acids. The CDR3 sequence is CASSGGDQPQHF. The CDR3 coding sequence is TGTGCCAGCAGCGGAGGAGATCAGCCCCAGCATTTT.

The table lists this clone with a count of one. V and J are TRBV25-1 and TRBJ2-3, with 8 positions matching TRBD1. CDR3 length: 15 residues. V shed 8 bases and J 4 bases; nucleotides not matched to a gene: 11. Germline V lookup: CDR1 MGHDK, CDR2 SYGVNS. CDR3 loop: CASVGPTGASDTQYF. CDR3 nucleotides: TGTGCCAGCGTCGGACCGACAGGGGCCTCAGATACGCAGTATTTT. The full variable domain, completed using reference TRBV25-1 and TRBJ2-3, is EADIYQTPRYLVIGTGKKITLECSQTMGHDKMYWYQQDPGMELHLIHYSYGVNSTEKGDLSSESTVSRIRTEHFPLTLESARPSHTSQYLCASVGPTGASDTQYFGPGTRLTVL.

The rearrangement joins TRBV11-2 to TRBJ1-1; 8 bases are a match to TRBD1. The V and J ends lost 1 base and 2 bases, in that order; junction bases with no gene match: 6. Looked up from germline, CDR1 is SGHAT and CDR2 is FQNNGV. The CDR3 spans 16 residues. The CDR3 reads CASSLAGQGVNTEAFF. CDR3 in DNA: TGTGCCAGCAGCTTAGCCGGACAGGGAGTAAACACTGAAGCTTTCTTT.